Given below is one T cell receptor (beta chain) in context. Its antigen is not identified. The sample comes from a study of T cell responses to AZD1222 COVID-19 vaccine. Findings and limits, study-wide: The study found vaccine-associated CD4 TCRs spanning spike, dominant at 160-218 and 743-854.

Method: immunoSEQ multiplex PCR; TCRdb's copy keeps in-frame clones and lacks some. The table has 150,000 to 200,000 clones, roughly nine tenths seen once. V was cut by 0 bases and J by 9 bases, with 6 bases left in between. CDR1 is DFQATT and CDR2 is SNEGSKA in the germline V gene (reference sequence). The CDR3 has 11 residues. This material consisted of peripheral blood, taken on day 0 of AZD1222 vaccination. This clonotype was sampled from an adult in good health. The V gene is TRBV20-1, the J gene TRBJ2-1, with D hard to call. In nucleotides, the CDR3 is TGCAGTGCTAGAGATCATATTGAGCAGTTCTTC. Translation: CSARDHIEQFF.